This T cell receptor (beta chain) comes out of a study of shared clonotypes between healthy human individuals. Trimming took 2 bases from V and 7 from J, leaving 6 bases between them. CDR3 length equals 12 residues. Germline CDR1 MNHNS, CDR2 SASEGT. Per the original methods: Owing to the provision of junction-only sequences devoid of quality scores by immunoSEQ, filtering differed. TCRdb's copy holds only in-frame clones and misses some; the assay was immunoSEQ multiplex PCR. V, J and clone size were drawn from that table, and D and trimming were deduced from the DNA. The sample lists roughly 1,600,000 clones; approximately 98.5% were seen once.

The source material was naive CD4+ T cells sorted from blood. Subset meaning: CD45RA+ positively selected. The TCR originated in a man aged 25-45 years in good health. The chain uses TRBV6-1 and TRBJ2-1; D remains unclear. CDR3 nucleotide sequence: TGTGCCAGCAGTGAAATGAGGAATGAGCAGTTCTTC. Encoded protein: CASSEMRNEQFF.